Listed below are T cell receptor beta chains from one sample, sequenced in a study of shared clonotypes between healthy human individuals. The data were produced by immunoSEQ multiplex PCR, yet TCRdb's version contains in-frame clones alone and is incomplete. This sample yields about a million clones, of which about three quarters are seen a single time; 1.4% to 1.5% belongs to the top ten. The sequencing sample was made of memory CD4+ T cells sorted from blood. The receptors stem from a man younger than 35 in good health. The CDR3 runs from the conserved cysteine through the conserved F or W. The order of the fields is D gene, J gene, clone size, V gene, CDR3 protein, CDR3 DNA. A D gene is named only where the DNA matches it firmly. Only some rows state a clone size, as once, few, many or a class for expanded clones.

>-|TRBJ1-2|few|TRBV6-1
CASSDPHKANYGYTF
TGTGCCAGCAGTGATCCCCATAAGGCTAACTATGGCTACACCTTC
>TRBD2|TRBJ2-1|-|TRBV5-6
CASSPPVREKGRNEQFF
TGTGCCAGCAGCCCTCCAGTGCGGGAGAAAGGTCGCAATGAGCAGTTCTTC
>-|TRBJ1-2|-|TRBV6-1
CASSEGTFYGYTF
TGTGCCAGCAGTGAAGGGACATTCTATGGCTACACCTTC
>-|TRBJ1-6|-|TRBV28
CASLSIVGGSPLHF
TGTGCCAGCCTATCGATCGTGGGGGGTTCGCCCCTCCACTTT
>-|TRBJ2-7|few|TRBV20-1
CSAAGPEQYF
TGCAGTGCTGCCGGGCCGGAGCAGTACTTC
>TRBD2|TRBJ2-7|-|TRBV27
CASSRAGGSSYEQYF
TGTGCCAGCAGCCGAGCGGGGGGGAGCTCCTACGAGCAGTACTTC
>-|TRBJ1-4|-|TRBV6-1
CASSGQINEKLFF
TGTGCCAGCAGTGGGCAGATTAATGAAAAACTGTTTTTT
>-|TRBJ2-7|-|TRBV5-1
CASSLDTGKYSYEQYF
TGCGCCAGCAGCTTGGATACAGGGAAGTACTCCTACGAGCAGTACTTC
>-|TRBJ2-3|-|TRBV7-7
CASSPGWEGTDTQYF
TGTGCTAGCAGCCCAGGGTGGGAGGGCACAGATACGCAGTATTTT
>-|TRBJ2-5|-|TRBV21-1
CASSKEPGGRETQYF
TGTGCCAGCAGCAAAGAACCAGGGGGCAGGGAGACCCAGTACTTC
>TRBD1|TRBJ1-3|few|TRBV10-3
CAIQTGGRGNTIYF
TGTGCCATACAGACAGGGGGAAGGGGAAACACCATATATTTT
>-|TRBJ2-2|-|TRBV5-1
CASSGRQGGNTGELFF
TGCGCCAGCAGCGGCAGACAGGGAGGGAACACCGGGGAGCTGTTTTTT
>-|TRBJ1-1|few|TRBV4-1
CASSQGSGTSNTEAFF
TGCGCCAGCAGCCAAGGCTCCGGGACATCGAACACTGAAGCTTTCTTT
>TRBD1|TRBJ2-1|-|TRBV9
CASSGMSGGTEQFF
TGTGCCAGCAGCGGGATGTCAGGGGGTACTGAGCAGTTCTTC